The T cell receptor beta chain described here comes from a study of technical replicates of blood from a handful of donors. V lost 2 bases and J lost 5, with 6 bases in between. Germline CDR1 reads SGHVS; CDR2 reads FQNEAQ. CDR3 length: 13 amino acids. Assay used: immunoSEQ multiplex PCR; TCRdb lists only in-frame clones, some missing. The sample contains about 85,000 clones, 90% to 95% of which appear only once. V is TRBV7-8 and J is TRBJ2-2; possible D gene TRBD1, 5 bases. This sequence was found in a human donor in good health. Sequenced input: T cells isolated from PBMCs. CDR3 in amino acids: CASSLQGTGELFF. CDR3 coding DNA: TGTGCCAGCAGCTTACAGGGTACCGGGGAGCTGTTTTTT.